These T cell receptor beta chains were read from a single sample in a study of post-analysis software for immune sequencing data. Each CDR3 protein is one row after TCRdb ran MiXCR on the PCR reads. The sample holds under 200,000 distinct CDR3 sequences, roughly 30% seen once. Sequencing was done on a sample of blood. The receptors were sampled from a girl aged 2-17 years with multiple sclerosis. The CDR3 runs from the conserved cysteine through the conserved F or W. Fields, in order: CDR3 DNA, CDR3 protein, V gene, J gene, clone size, D gene. D genes are given only for firm matches. Size is omitted from some rows. Given values are once, few, many or a class for expanded clones.

CDR3 DNA: TGCAGCGTTGCCACAGGGGGTAGCAATCAGCCCCAGCATTTT
CDR3 protein: CSVATGGSNQPQHF
V gene: TRBV29-1
J gene: TRBJ1-5
clone size: many
D gene: TRBD1

CDR3 DNA: TGTGCCAGCAGCCCTACCCCTGGGACTAGGTTTTTCGGCACAGATACGCAGTATTTT
CDR3 protein: CASSPTPGTRFFGTDTQYF
V gene: TRBV27
J gene: TRBJ2-3
clone size: .
D gene: TRBD2

CDR3 DNA: TGTGCCAGCAGCTACGGTCAATTCGGTCAGCCCCAGCATTTT
CDR3 protein: CASSYGQFGQPQHF
V gene: TRBV7-9
J gene: TRBJ1-5
clone size: many
D gene: .

CDR3 DNA: TGTGCCAGCAGAGACGCGGTGGGAACTGAAGCTTTCTTT
CDR3 protein: CASRDAVGTEAFF
V gene: TRBV6-6
J gene: TRBJ1-1
clone size: .
D gene: .

CDR3 DNA: TGTGCCAGCAGCCAAAGTATGACAACCTACGAGCAGTACTTC
CDR3 protein: CASSQSMTTYEQYF
V gene: TRBV3-1
J gene: TRBJ2-7
clone size: .
D gene: .

CDR3 DNA: TGTGCCAGCAGCTTAAGGCCTAGGGCTAGCGGCACAGATACGCAGTATTTT
CDR3 protein: CASSLRPRASGTDTQYF
V gene: TRBV7-8
J gene: TRBJ2-3
clone size: .
D gene: .

CDR3 DNA: TGCGCCAGCAGCTTACGGACAGGGGGTCTCAATGAGCAGTTCTTC
CDR3 protein: CASSLRTGGLNEQFF
V gene: TRBV5-1
J gene: TRBJ2-1
clone size: .
D gene: TRBD1

CDR3 DNA: TGCAGTGCCGGGACCCCAAATAGGAGCAATCAGCCCCAGCATTTT
CDR3 protein: CSAGTPNRSNQPQHF
V gene: TRBV20-1
J gene: TRBJ1-5
clone size: few
D gene: .

CDR3 DNA: TGCGCCAGCAGGGCTGACGAGACCCAGTACTTC
CDR3 protein: CASRADETQYF
V gene: TRBV5-1
J gene: TRBJ2-5
clone size: many
D gene: .

CDR3 DNA: TGTGCCAGCAGAGTCCGGGACAGGCCTTTATACTCCTACGAGCAGTACTTC
CDR3 protein: CASRVRDRPLYSYEQYF
V gene: TRBV28
J gene: TRBJ2-7
clone size: .
D gene: TRBD1

CDR3 DNA: TGCAGTGCTAGTCCTAGCGGGGTTGGCGGGGAGCTGTTTTTT
CDR3 protein: CSASPSGVGGELFF
V gene: TRBV20-1
J gene: TRBJ2-2
clone size: few
D gene: TRBD2

CDR3 DNA: TGCGCCAGCAGCCCGCAAGGACAGGGGAAGAGCGGCGGCTACACCTTC
CDR3 protein: CASSPQGQGKSGGYTF
V gene: TRBV5-1
J gene: TRBJ1-2
clone size: .
D gene: TRBD1

CDR3 DNA: TGTGCCAGCTCACCACCTACGACTAGTTATGAGCAGTTCTTC
CDR3 protein: CASSPPTTSYEQFF
V gene: TRBV18
J gene: TRBJ2-1
clone size: .
D gene: .

CDR3 DNA: TGTGCCAGCAGTTCCACCTCTGGAAACACCATATATTTT
CDR3 protein: CASSSTSGNTIYF
V gene: TRBV28
J gene: TRBJ1-3
clone size: .
D gene: .

CDR3 DNA: TGCAGCGTTGGTTGGGAAGCGGGAGGTACGGGCTCCTACAATGAGCAGTTCTTC
CDR3 protein: CSVGWEAGGTGSYNEQFF
V gene: TRBV29-1
J gene: TRBJ2-1
clone size: few
D gene: TRBD2

CDR3 DNA: TGTGCCAGCAGATTCGGGAGGGGGCAAAATCAGCCCCAGCATTTT
CDR3 protein: CASRFGRGQNQPQHF
V gene: TRBV12-3/TRBV12-4
J gene: TRBJ1-5
clone size: .
D gene: TRBD1

CDR3 DNA: TGTGCCAGCAGTATAGACAGGTTTAATGAAAAACTGTTTTTT
CDR3 protein: CASSIDRFNEKLFF
V gene: TRBV12-3/TRBV12-4
J gene: TRBJ1-4
clone size: .
D gene: .

CDR3 DNA: TGTGCCAGCAGGAGTAGCGGGAGGTTTAATGAGCAGTACTTC
CDR3 protein: CASRSSGRFNEQYF
V gene: TRBV28
J gene: TRBJ2-5
clone size: few
D gene: TRBD2

CDR3 DNA: TGTGCCAGCTTCTCAGGGGCCCCCAATCAGCCCCAGCATTTT
CDR3 protein: CASFSGAPNQPQHF
V gene: TRBV2
J gene: TRBJ1-5
clone size: few
D gene: .

CDR3 DNA: TGTGCCAGCAGCGGAGGAAACCTGGAGACCCAGTACTTC
CDR3 protein: CASSGGNLETQYF
V gene: TRBV5-6
J gene: TRBJ2-5
clone size: .
D gene: .

CDR3 DNA: TGTGCCAGCAGCCCAAGGAAAAACACAGATACGCAGTATTTT
CDR3 protein: CASSPRKNTDTQYF
V gene: TRBV11-2
J gene: TRBJ2-3
clone size: few
D gene: .

CDR3 DNA: TGCAGTGCCCCCAATAGCGGGACCACCGGGGAGCTGTTTTTT
CDR3 protein: CSAPNSGTTGELFF
V gene: TRBV20-1
J gene: TRBJ2-2
clone size: .
D gene: TRBD2

CDR3 DNA: TGTGCCAGCAGTCCCAGAAGACAGCACAATGAGCAGTTCTTC
CDR3 protein: CASSPRRQHNEQFF
V gene: TRBV12-3/TRBV12-4
J gene: TRBJ2-1
clone size: many
D gene: .

CDR3 DNA: TGCGCCAGCAGCCCGGGACTAGCGGACCACGAGCAGTACTTC
CDR3 protein: CASSPGLADHEQYF
V gene: TRBV5-1
J gene: TRBJ2-7
clone size: .
D gene: TRBD2

CDR3 DNA: TGTGCCAGCAGCTTAGGGACTAGCGGGGGGTTTAGCTCCTACAATGAGCAGTTCTTC
CDR3 protein: CASSLGTSGGFSSYNEQFF
V gene: TRBV7-6
J gene: TRBJ2-1
clone size: few
D gene: TRBD2

CDR3 DNA: TGTGCCAGCAGTTATGCCCAGGGCGGTAGCAATCAGCCCCAGCATTTT
CDR3 protein: CASSYAQGGSNQPQHF
V gene: TRBV6-5
J gene: TRBJ1-5
clone size: .
D gene: .

CDR3 DNA: TGCGCCAGCAGCCATCTCGCAGGAGAGGAGACCCAGTACTTC
CDR3 protein: CASSHLAGEETQYF
V gene: TRBV4-1
J gene: TRBJ2-5
clone size: many
D gene: .

CDR3 DNA: TGCAGCGTGACACCGGGCTCGGAAGCTTTCTTT
CDR3 protein: CSVTPGSEAFF
V gene: TRBV29-1
J gene: TRBJ1-1
clone size: few
D gene: .

CDR3 DNA: TGTGCCAGCAGTTACTCGCGGGACGGAGGCTATGGCTACACCTTC
CDR3 protein: CASSYSRDGGYGYTF
V gene: TRBV6-5
J gene: TRBJ1-2
clone size: .
D gene: .

CDR3 DNA: TGCGCCAGCAGCTTGGAAGGCAGGAGCTCCACAGATACGCAGTATTTT
CDR3 protein: CASSLEGRSSTDTQYF
V gene: TRBV5-1
J gene: TRBJ2-3
clone size: .
D gene: .

CDR3 DNA: TGCGCCAGCAGCCCAGTTGGGATAGCTAATGAGCAGTTCTTC
CDR3 protein: CASSPVGIANEQFF
V gene: TRBV5-1
J gene: TRBJ2-1
clone size: .
D gene: .

CDR3 DNA: TGTGCCAGCAGCCGAAACTCTTTTGGCGAGCAGTACTTC
CDR3 protein: CASSRNSFGEQYF
V gene: TRBV11-2
J gene: TRBJ2-7
clone size: .
D gene: .

CDR3 DNA: TGTGCCAGCAGTTACTCCGAGCAAGGCTACACCTTC
CDR3 protein: CASSYSEQGYTF
V gene: TRBV6-6
J gene: TRBJ1-2
clone size: few
D gene: .

CDR3 DNA: TGCGCCAGCAGCTTGGTACCGGGGGCGAACCAGCCCCAGCATTTT
CDR3 protein: CASSLVPGANQPQHF
V gene: TRBV5-1
J gene: TRBJ1-5
clone size: few
D gene: .

CDR3 DNA: TGCGCCAGCAGCTCCACCGGAGGGGGTAGGAACACTGAAGCTTTCTTT
CDR3 protein: CASSSTGGGRNTEAFF
V gene: TRBV5-1
J gene: TRBJ1-1
clone size: few
D gene: .

CDR3 DNA: TGTGCCAGCAGCCAAGACAACTCTGGGGCCAACGTCCTGACTTTC
CDR3 protein: CASSQDNSGANVLTF
V gene: TRBV4-2
J gene: TRBJ2-6
clone size: .
D gene: .

CDR3 DNA: TGTGCCAGCAGCGTAGCCACTAGCTCCTACGAGCAGTACTTC
CDR3 protein: CASSVATSSYEQYF
V gene: TRBV9
J gene: TRBJ2-7
clone size: many
D gene: .

CDR3 DNA: TGTGCCAGCAGCCCGACGACAGAGAAGACCCAGTTCTTC
CDR3 protein: CASSPTTEKTQFF
V gene: TRBV7-9
J gene: TRBJ2-1
clone size: .
D gene: .

CDR3 DNA: TGTGCCAGCAGTTACTTATCCGTTTCTTCCACTGAAGCTTTCTTT
CDR3 protein: CASSYLSVSSTEAFF
V gene: TRBV6-2/TRBV6-3
J gene: TRBJ1-1
clone size: few
D gene: .

CDR3 DNA: TGTGCCATCAGTACTAGCAGCACAGATACGCAGTATTTT
CDR3 protein: CAISTSSTDTQYF
V gene: TRBV10-3
J gene: TRBJ2-3
clone size: many
D gene: .

CDR3 DNA: TGTGCCAGCAGCTCCCATAGCGGTCAAGATACGCAGTATTTT
CDR3 protein: CASSSHSGQDTQYF
V gene: TRBV7-2
J gene: TRBJ2-3
clone size: .
D gene: .

CDR3 DNA: TGCAGCGTCCTTCGGGTCTCCCAGGGGGATACGCAGTATTTT
CDR3 protein: CSVLRVSQGDTQYF
V gene: TRBV29-1
J gene: TRBJ2-3
clone size: many
D gene: .

CDR3 DNA: TGTGCCAGCAGCTTGGTCGGGGGGCCCTACAATGAGCAGTTCTTC
CDR3 protein: CASSLVGGPYNEQFF
V gene: TRBV5-5
J gene: TRBJ2-1
clone size: many
D gene: .

CDR3 DNA: TGTGCCAGCTCAACTACAGCCGGGCAATATGAAAAACTGTTTTTT
CDR3 protein: CASSTTAGQYEKLFF
V gene: TRBV18
J gene: TRBJ1-4
clone size: .
D gene: .

CDR3 DNA: TGTGCCAGCAGCTCCAAAGGCAGGCTAGGCACAGATACGCAGTATTTT
CDR3 protein: CASSSKGRLGTDTQYF
V gene: TRBV7-2
J gene: TRBJ2-3
clone size: many
D gene: .

CDR3 DNA: TGTACCAGCAGTTTCACAGATAACTATGGCTACACCTTC
CDR3 protein: CTSSFTDNYGYTF
V gene: TRBV12-3/TRBV12-4
J gene: TRBJ1-2
clone size: .
D gene: .

CDR3 DNA: TGTGCCAGCAGCCCCCGGCGCGGGACGGACTGCTACGAGCAGTACTTC
CDR3 protein: CASSPRRGTDCYEQYF
V gene: TRBV28
J gene: TRBJ2-7
clone size: few
D gene: .

CDR3 DNA: TGTGCCAGCAGCTCTCGGGACAGGGGATACACCGGGGAGCTGTTTTTT
CDR3 protein: CASSSRDRGYTGELFF
V gene: TRBV3-1
J gene: TRBJ2-2
clone size: .
D gene: TRBD1

CDR3 DNA: TGCAGTGCTAGTCCTAACCCGGGAGGCCCGGGCTACACCTTC
CDR3 protein: CSASPNPGGPGYTF
V gene: TRBV20-1
J gene: TRBJ1-2
clone size: few
D gene: .

CDR3 DNA: TGTGCCAGCAGTTGGGCGCCTGACACTGAAGCTTTCTTT
CDR3 protein: CASSWAPDTEAFF
V gene: TRBV28
J gene: TRBJ1-1
clone size: .
D gene: .

CDR3 DNA: TGTGCCAGCAGCTACCCGGGACTAGCGACCTACAATGAGCAGTTCTTC
CDR3 protein: CASSYPGLATYNEQFF
V gene: TRBV5-6
J gene: TRBJ2-1
clone size: many
D gene: TRBD2

CDR3 DNA: TGTGCCATCAGTGGACATAACAATCAGCCCCAGCATTTT
CDR3 protein: CAISGHNNQPQHF
V gene: TRBV10-3
J gene: TRBJ1-5
clone size: many
D gene: .

CDR3 DNA: TGCAGTGCCAGGGACACACTTTTTACGCAGTATTTT
CDR3 protein: CSARDTLFTQYF
V gene: TRBV20-1
J gene: TRBJ2-3
clone size: few
D gene: .

CDR3 DNA: TGTGCCAGCAGCCCGACGGGACTAGCCTACGAGCAGTACTTC
CDR3 protein: CASSPTGLAYEQYF
V gene: TRBV6-1
J gene: TRBJ2-7
clone size: .
D gene: TRBD2

CDR3 DNA: TGCGCCAGCAGCCGGGGACAGGGAACCCACGAGCAGTACTTC
CDR3 protein: CASSRGQGTHEQYF
V gene: TRBV5-1
J gene: TRBJ2-7
clone size: .
D gene: TRBD1

CDR3 DNA: TGTGCCAGCAGTTTAGTTCGGGGACAGGGTTCAGCAGATACGCAGTATTTT
CDR3 protein: CASSLVRGQGSADTQYF
V gene: TRBV12-3/TRBV12-4
J gene: TRBJ2-3
clone size: .
D gene: TRBD1

CDR3 DNA: TGTGCCAGCAGTATCCCGGGACAGCCCTACGAGCAGTACTTC
CDR3 protein: CASSIPGQPYEQYF
V gene: TRBV28
J gene: TRBJ2-7
clone size: .
D gene: TRBD1

CDR3 DNA: TGCGCCAGCAGCTGGGGACTAGCGGGAGAGACCCAGTACTTC
CDR3 protein: CASSWGLAGETQYF
V gene: TRBV5-1
J gene: TRBJ2-5
clone size: few
D gene: TRBD2

CDR3 DNA: TGTGCCAGCAGCCCCCCACAGGGAGAACTGTTTTTT
CDR3 protein: CASSPPQGELFF
V gene: TRBV7-9
J gene: TRBJ1-4
clone size: few
D gene: .